This T cell receptor (beta chain) was found in a study of blood T cell repertoires in COVID-19 (TCRdb year 2020). Describing the broader study: Collaborator samples came from the United States, Italy and Spain and covered acute and convalescent phases of COVID-19. The prospective study material was composed of cDNA or gDNA derived from T cells, B-cell-depleted T cells, or PBMCs. Deeply sampled blood TCRbeta repertoires from subjects exposed to, actively infected with, or recovered from COVID-19 were included in the dataset. A freely available public database, intended as a resource for researchers studying the immune response to SARS-CoV-2, is where the repertoires were released. Samples were obtained from the ongoing ImmuneRACE study (first 160 participants) and from over 1,000 subjects provided by 6 global collaborators. Nearly every sample came with metadata listing a de-identified subject ID, COVID-19 status, age in years and sex. Where available, HLA class I and class II types were obtained from metadata supplied by the sample provider rather than from assay-based typing. Beyond this particular receptor, the publication reports: Clinical and demographic metadata were provided uncurated, with the amount varying by source and participant.

Trimming takes 4 bases from V and 9 bases from J, and the germline ends sit 13 bases apart. The CDR3 has 14 amino acids, counting the end cysteine and phenylalanine. CDR3 DNA is the only sequence kept; it has 42 bases, read in frame from the first base. From a lookup of the germline V gene (reference sequence), CDR1 and CDR2 are LNHDA and SQIVND. TCRbeta CDR3 regions were amplified from genomic DNA by means of the immunoSEQ Assay, a bias-controlled multiplex PCR. In the paper's pipeline: The number of nucleated cells in each sample was estimated from the amplification of reference gene primers within the assay. Sequence reads were collapsed and filtered to measure the absolute abundance of every unique TCRbeta CDR3 rearrangement. For each sample, productive Simpson clonality was calculated as the square root of Simpson's diversity index over productive rearrangements. Drawn from immuneACCESS, this table holds only the in-frame rearrangements with V and J called that TCRdb kept. Clones are partly lost; checked studies trace under half to an unresolved V gene and leave the rest unexplained. V, J and clone size are those of that table, while D and trimming were read from the DNA. This sample holds about 330,000 clones; around nine tenths were observed only once. The ten largest account for approximately 5% of the sample.

Enrolling through a virtual design, the prospective study's participants ranged in age from about 18 to 100 years and lived across more than 20 United States geographic areas. To assign participants to cohorts, the prospective study relied on clinical history that participants themselves reported in a screening survey and a study questionnaire. Recovered participants in ImmuneRACE Cohort 3 were defined as having two consecutive negative NP/OP PCR tests, clearance from a healthcare professional, or resolution of symptoms. In the prospective study, mobile phlebotomists collected whole blood, serum and a nasopharyngeal or oropharyngeal swab from each participant. Prospective study participants could optionally give additional blood draws and questionnaires over an approximately 2-month period. Prospective study blood samples were shipped either frozen or at room temperature before DNA extraction.

About this clone itself: It lacks a known antigen. No much larger clone exists at a distance of one base, and base qualities are not known.

The sample taken for sequencing was PBMCs or T cells enriched from blood (not recorded which). This clonotype was sampled from a woman aged 25 to 45 who had recovered from COVID-19. The sequence links TRBV19 to TRBJ1-6; the best D guess is TRBD1, with 6 bases matching. The CDR3 corresponds to CASSTKRQASPLHF. The nucleotide sequence is given as TGTGCCAGTAGTACGAAACGACAGGCTTCACCCCTCCACTTT.